The entry below describes one T cell receptor beta chain. These data are taken from a study of shared clonotypes between healthy human individuals. On the study more broadly: Ranging from 18 to 49 in age, donors were a couple of women and a few men.

Germline CDR1 MDHEN, CDR2 SYDVKM. Trimming pared 3 bases from V and 2 bases from J, leaving 7 bases between. The CDR3 has 13 amino acids. The table came from immunoSEQ multiplex PCR; TCRdb's copy has only in-frame clones and leaves some out. The sample comprises around 640,000 clones, about 96% of which are singletons, and less than 0.12% rests with the top ten. Terminally differentiated effector memory CD45RA+ cells were excluded by CCR7 positive selection of CD45RO-negative cells. What was sequenced was naive CD8+ T cells sorted from blood. This clonotype was sampled from a woman in her twenties or thirties in good health. V gene TRBV28 combines with J gene TRBJ1-2; D unresolved. The CDR3 DNA reads as TGTGCCAGCAGTTTTCCTGGAAACTATGGCTACACCTTC. Residues: CASSFPGNYGYTF.